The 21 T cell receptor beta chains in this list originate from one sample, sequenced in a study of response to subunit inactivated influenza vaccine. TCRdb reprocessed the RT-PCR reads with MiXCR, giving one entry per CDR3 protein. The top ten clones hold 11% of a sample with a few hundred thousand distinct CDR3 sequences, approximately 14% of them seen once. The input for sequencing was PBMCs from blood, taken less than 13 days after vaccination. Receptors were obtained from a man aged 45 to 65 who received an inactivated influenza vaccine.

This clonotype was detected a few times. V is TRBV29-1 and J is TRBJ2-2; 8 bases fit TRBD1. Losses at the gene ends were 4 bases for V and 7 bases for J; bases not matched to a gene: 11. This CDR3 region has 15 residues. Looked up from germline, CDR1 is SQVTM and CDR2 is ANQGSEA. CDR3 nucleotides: TGCAGCGTTGCGCTTCGGACAGGGTGGCTCGGGGAGCTGTTTTTT. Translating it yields CSVALRTGWLGELFF.

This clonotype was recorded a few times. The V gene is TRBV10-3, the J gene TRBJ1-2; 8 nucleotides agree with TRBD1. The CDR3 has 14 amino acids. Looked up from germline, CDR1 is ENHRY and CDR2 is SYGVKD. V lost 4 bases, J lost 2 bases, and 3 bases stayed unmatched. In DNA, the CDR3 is TGTGCCATCAGTGTAGGACAGGGAAACTATGGCTACACCTTC. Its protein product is CAISVGQGNYGYTF.

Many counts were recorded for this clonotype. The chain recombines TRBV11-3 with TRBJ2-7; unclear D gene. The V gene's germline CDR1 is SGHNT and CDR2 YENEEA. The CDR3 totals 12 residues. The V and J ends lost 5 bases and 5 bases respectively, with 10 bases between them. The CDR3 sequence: CASSKDGDEQYF. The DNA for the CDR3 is TGTGCCAGCAGCAAAGATGGAGACGAGCAGTACTTC.

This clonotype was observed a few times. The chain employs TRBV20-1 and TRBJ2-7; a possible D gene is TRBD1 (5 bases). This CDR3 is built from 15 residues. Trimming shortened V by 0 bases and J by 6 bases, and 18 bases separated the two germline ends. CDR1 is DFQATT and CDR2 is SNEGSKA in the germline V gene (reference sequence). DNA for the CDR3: TGCAGTGCTAGAGAAACAGGTACGCCGTTTCGCGAGCAGTACTTC. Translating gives CSARETGTPFREQYF.

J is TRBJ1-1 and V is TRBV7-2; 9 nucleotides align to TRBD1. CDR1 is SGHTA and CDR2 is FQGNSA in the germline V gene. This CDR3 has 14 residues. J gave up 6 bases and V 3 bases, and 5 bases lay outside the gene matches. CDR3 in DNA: TGTGCCAGCAGCTTCACAGGGGGCCGCGCTGAAGCTTTCTTT. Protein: CASSFTGGRAEAFF.

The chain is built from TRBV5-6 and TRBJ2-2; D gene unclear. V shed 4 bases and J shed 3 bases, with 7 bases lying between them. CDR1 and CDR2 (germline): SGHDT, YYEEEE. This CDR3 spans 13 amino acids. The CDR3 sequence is CASSVDYTGELFF. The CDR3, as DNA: TGTGCCAGCAGCGTGGATTACACCGGGGAGCTGTTTTTT.

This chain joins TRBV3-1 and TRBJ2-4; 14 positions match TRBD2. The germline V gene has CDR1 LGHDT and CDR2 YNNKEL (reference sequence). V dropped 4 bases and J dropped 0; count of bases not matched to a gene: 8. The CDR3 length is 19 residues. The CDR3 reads CASSPLSGTSGGAKNIQYF. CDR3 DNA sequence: TGTGCCAGCAGCCCCTTATCCGGGACTAGCGGGGGAGCCAAAAACATTCAGTACTTC.

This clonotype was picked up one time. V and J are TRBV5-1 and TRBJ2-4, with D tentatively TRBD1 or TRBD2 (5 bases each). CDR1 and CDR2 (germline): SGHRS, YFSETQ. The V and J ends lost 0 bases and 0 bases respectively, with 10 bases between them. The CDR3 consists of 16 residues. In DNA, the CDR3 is TGCGCCAGCAGCTTGGGACTGGGGGAAGCCAAAAACATTCAGTACTTC. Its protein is CASSLGLGEAKNIQYF.

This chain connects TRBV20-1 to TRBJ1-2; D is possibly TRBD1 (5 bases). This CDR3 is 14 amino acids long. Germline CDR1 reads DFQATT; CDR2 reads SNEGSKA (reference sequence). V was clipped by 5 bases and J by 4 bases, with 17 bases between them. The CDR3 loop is CSAPRQPVSYGYTF. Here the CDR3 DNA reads TGCAGTGCTCCCCGACAGCCGGTGAGCTATGGCTACACCTTC.

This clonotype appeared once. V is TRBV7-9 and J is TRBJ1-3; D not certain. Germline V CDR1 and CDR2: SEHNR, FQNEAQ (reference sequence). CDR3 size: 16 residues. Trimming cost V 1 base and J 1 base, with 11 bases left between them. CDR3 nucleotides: TGTGCCAGCAGCTTAGAAGGAACATTTTCTGGAAACACCATATATTTT. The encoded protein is CASSLEGTFSGNTIYF.

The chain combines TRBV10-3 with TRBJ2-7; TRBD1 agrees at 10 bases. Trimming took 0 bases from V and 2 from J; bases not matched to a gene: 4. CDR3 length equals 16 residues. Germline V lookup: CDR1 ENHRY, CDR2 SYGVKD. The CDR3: CAISESGGQGPYEQYF. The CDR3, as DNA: TGTGCCATCAGTGAGTCAGGGGGACAGGGGCCCTACGAGCAGTACTTC.

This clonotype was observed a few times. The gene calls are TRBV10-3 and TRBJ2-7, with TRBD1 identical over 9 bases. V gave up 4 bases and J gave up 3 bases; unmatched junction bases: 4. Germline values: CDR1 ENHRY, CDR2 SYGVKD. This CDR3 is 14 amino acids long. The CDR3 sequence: CAISAGTGYYEQYF. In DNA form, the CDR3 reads TGTGCCATCAGTGCCGGGACAGGGTACTACGAGCAGTACTTC.

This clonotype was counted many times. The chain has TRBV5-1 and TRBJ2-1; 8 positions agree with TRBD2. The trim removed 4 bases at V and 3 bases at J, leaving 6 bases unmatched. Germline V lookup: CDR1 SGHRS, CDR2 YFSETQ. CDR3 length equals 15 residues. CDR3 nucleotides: TGCGCCAGCAGCGAAGCCGGGACTAGCTACAATGAGCAGTTCTTC. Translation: CASSEAGTSYNEQFF.

CDR3 nucleotide sequence: TGCGCCAGCAGCTTGGATGCAGGGGGCTCTGGAAACACCATATATTTT. Translated, it gives CASSLDAGGSGNTIYF. The chain links TRBV5-1 to TRBJ1-3; TRBD1 matches 7 bases. CDR3 size: 16 residues. CDR1 SGHRS and CDR2 YFSETQ come from the germline V gene. The V gene end was trimmed by 0 bases and the J gene end by 0 bases; junction bases not matched to a gene: 3.

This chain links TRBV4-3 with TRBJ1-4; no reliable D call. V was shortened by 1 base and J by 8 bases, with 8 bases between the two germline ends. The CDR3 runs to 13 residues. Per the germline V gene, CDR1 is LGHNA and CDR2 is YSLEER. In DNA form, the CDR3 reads TGCGCCAGCAGCCAAGTGGAGGAGGAAAAACTGTTTTTT. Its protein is CASSQVEEEKLFF.

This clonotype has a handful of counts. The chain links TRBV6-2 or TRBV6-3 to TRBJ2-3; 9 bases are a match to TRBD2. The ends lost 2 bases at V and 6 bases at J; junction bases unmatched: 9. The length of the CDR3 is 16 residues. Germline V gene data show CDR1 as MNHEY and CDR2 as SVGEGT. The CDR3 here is CASSYEFSGGLDTQYF. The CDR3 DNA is TGTGCCAGCAGTTACGAATTTAGCGGGGGACTTGATACGCAGTATTTT.

CDR3: CSARDLLGSSPGELFF. The DNA of the CDR3 is TGCAGTGCTAGAGATCTTCTCGGTTCGTCCCCCGGGGAGCTGTTTTTT. The J gene is TRBJ2-2, the V gene TRBV20-1; no reliable D call. Looked up from germline, CDR1 is DFQATT and CDR2 is SNEGSKA (reference sequence). The CDR3 length is 16 residues. The V end lost 0 bases, the J end lost 6 bases, and 17 bases lay between the germline ends.

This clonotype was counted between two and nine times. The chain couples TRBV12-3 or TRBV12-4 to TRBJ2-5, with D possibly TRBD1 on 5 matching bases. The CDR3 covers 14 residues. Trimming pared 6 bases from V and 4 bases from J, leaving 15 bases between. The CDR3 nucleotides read TGTGCCAGCAGCTCCCTCAGGGTAGGAGAGACCCAGTACTTC. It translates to CASSSLRVGETQYF.

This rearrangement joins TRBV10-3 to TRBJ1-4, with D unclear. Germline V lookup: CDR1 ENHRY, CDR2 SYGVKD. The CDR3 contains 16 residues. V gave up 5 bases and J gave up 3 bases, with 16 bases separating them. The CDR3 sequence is CAISKDATGSNEKLFF. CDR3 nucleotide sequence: TGTGCCATCAGTAAGGACGCTACCGGGTCTAATGAAAAACTGTTTTTT.

The CDR3 nucleotides are TGTGCCAGCAGCTTCTCAAGCGGGGAGTACAATGAGCAGTTCTTC. Protein sequence: CASSFSSGEYNEQFF. The rearrangement uses TRBV5-6 and TRBJ2-1; 7 bases match TRBD2. Looked up from germline, CDR1 is SGHDT and CDR2 is YYEEEE. CDR3 length: 15 amino acids. The J segment lost 4 bases and the V segment lost 2 bases, leaving 6 bases of the junction unmatched.

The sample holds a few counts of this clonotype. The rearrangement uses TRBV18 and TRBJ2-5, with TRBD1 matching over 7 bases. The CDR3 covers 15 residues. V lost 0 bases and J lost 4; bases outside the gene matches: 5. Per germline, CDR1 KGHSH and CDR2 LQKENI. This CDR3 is CASSPPMRQGETQYF. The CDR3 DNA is TGTGCCAGCTCACCACCGATGCGACAGGGAGAGACCCAGTACTTC.